This note documents a single T cell receptor (beta chain) sequence. Its antigen is still unknown. Base qualities are not provided; no much larger clone lies one nucleotide away. This entry is derived from a study of blood T cell repertoires in COVID-19 (dated by TCRdb to about 2020). Background on the whole study: The collaborator samples originated in the United States, Italy and Spain and spanned the acute and convalescent phases of COVID-19. The material from the prospective study consisted of cDNA or gDNA derived from T cells, B-cell-depleted T cells, or PBMCs. Subjects who had been exposed to COVID-19, were actively infected with it, or had recovered from it provided the deeply sampled blood TCRbeta repertoires that made up the dataset. The repertoires were made available in a free public database intended to serve as a resource for research on the immune response to SARS-CoV-2. The samples were drawn from two sources: the first 160 participants of the ongoing ImmuneRACE study, and some 1,300 subjects contributed by 6 global collaborators. Sample metadata almost always included a de-identified subject ID, COVID-19 status, age in years and sex. Where available, HLA class I and class II types were taken from metadata supplied by the sample provider and were not determined by assay-based typing. Overall results and qualifications from the work: Clinical and demographic metadata were provided uncurated, with the amount varying by source and participant.

Enrolling through a virtual design, the prospective study's participants ranged in age from roughly 18 to 95 years and lived across 24 United States geographic areas. Cohort assignment in the prospective study relied on participant-reported clinical history from a screening survey and a study questionnaire. Recovered participants in ImmuneRACE Cohort 3 were defined as having two consecutive negative NP/OP PCR tests, clearance from a healthcare professional, or resolution of symptoms. In the prospective study, whole blood, serum and a nasopharyngeal or oropharyngeal swab were collected from each participant by mobile phlebotomists. Additional blood draws and questionnaires over an approximately two-month period could optionally be provided by prospective study participants. Prospective study blood samples were shipped either frozen or at room temperature before DNA extraction. TCRbeta CDR3 regions were amplified from genomic DNA using the immunoSEQ Assay, a bias-controlled multiplex PCR. Regarding the original processing steps: The number of nucleated cells in each sample was estimated from the amplification of reference gene primers within the assay. To quantify the absolute abundance of each unique TCRbeta CDR3 rearrangement, sequence reads were collapsed and filtered. For each sample, productive Simpson clonality was calculated by taking the square root of Simpson's diversity index across productive rearrangements. Entries here come from immuneACCESS through TCRdb and include only in-frame sequences with V and J called. Some clones fail to appear in such tables; in the studies checked, an unresolved V gene covers under half of the shortfall, and the cause of the remainder is unknown. V and J calls and clone size are those listed in that table; D and trimming were worked out from the DNA. In all, the sample holds some 530,000 clones, and less than 90% of those were seen once. The leading ten clones occupy roughly 8.5% of the sample.

V is cut back by 5 bases and J by 6 bases, with 17 bases in the junction unmatched. The CDR3 covers 17 residues, taking in both the cysteine and the phenylalanine. CDR3 DNA only is kept here, 51 bases in frame from base 1. CDR1 is given as SEHNR and CDR2 as FQNEAQ, both from the germline V gene (reference sequence). This TCR was recovered from a woman aged 55-69 years who had recovered from COVID-19. Input material: PBMCs or T cells enriched from blood (not recorded which). The chain was built from TRBV7-9 and TRBJ1-2; a stretch of 8 junction bases matches TRBD1. The CDR3 protein: CASSDPARGLLEDGYTF. DNA sequence: TGTGCCAGCAGCGACCCGGCCAGGGGGCTGTTGGAGGATGGCTACACCTTC. Reference TRBV7-9 and TRBJ1-2 genes cover what lies past the CDR3, so the full variable domain is DTGVSQNPRHKITKRGQNVTFRCDPISEHNRLYWYRQTLGQGPEFLTYFQNEAQLEKSRLLSDRFSAERPKGSFSTLEIQRTEQGDSAMYLCASSDPARGLLEDGYTFGSGTRLTVV.